What follows are 9 T cell receptor beta chains derived from one specimen sequenced in a study of blood T cell repertoires in COVID-19. This table comes from immunoSEQ multiplex PCR, and its TCRdb copy is limited to in-frame clones, with some not included. This sample carries 75,000 to 80,000 clones, roughly 85% of them seen once, and the ten largest clones take approximately 45%. Sequencing was performed on peripheral blood. The source of these receptors is a human donor in a cohort sampled during active COVID-19.

This rearrangement joins TRBV6-2 or TRBV6-3 to TRBJ2-3; TRBD2 agrees at 8 bases. V dropped 4 bases and J dropped 6; count of bases not matched to a gene: 12. In germline, CDR1 is MNHEY, CDR2 SVGEGT. The CDR3 consists of 16 residues. CDR3 DNA: TGTGCCAGCAGTTCCGGACTAGCTCGACCTTCGGATACGCAGTATTTT. This encodes CASSSGLARPSDTQYF.

The V call is TRBV2, the J call TRBJ2-7; 7 bases map to TRBD1. The trim removed 8 bases at V and 4 bases at J, leaving 5 bases unmatched. Germline V gene lookup returns CDR1 SNHLY and CDR2 FYNNEI. The CDR3 length is 12 residues. CDR3 coding DNA: TGTGCCAGCCGGACAGGACCTTACGAGCAGTACTTC. Protein product: CASRTGPYEQYF.

The gene calls are TRBV12-3 or TRBV12-4 and TRBJ1-1, with 8 bases that match TRBD1. J gave up 5 bases and V 7 bases, and 6 bases lay outside the gene matches. This CDR3 has 13 amino acids. CDR3 sequence: CASTRNRGTEAFF. The CDR3 DNA reads as TGTGCCAGCACCCGTAACAGGGGGACTGAAGCTTTCTTT.

The chain uses TRBV9 and TRBJ2-1, with a tentative D call TRBD2 (5 bases). Trimming cost V 4 bases and J 2 bases, with 16 bases left between them. The CDR3 is 16 residues long. In germline, CDR1 is SGDLS, CDR2 YYNGEE. CDR3 coding DNA: TGTGCCAGCAGCCCCAACGAGGGTATCCCCTACAATGAGCAGTTCTTC. The encoded protein is CASSPNEGIPYNEQFF.

The chain recombines TRBV7-2 with TRBJ2-5; TRBD2 aligns across 15 bases. CDR1 SGHTA and CDR2 FQGNSA come from the germline V gene. This CDR3 contains 15 residues. After removal of 5 bases from V and 5 bases from J, the junction contained 3 bases not matched to a gene. For the CDR3, the DNA is TGTGCCAGCAGCAATGGACTAGCGGGGGGGGAGACCCAGTACTTC. Translation gives CASSNGLAGGETQYF.

The chain uses TRBV12-5 and TRBJ2-6; the match to TRBD1 covers 7 bases. With V trimmed by 5 bases and J by 5 bases, 6 bases remained unmatched. The CDR3 runs to 15 residues. Germline V gene sequence: CDR1 LGHNT, CDR2 FRNRAP. This CDR3 reads CASGPRQGRANVLTF. The CDR3 DNA follows: TGTGCTAGTGGTCCAAGACAGGGTAGGGCCAACGTCCTGACTTTC.

The chain links TRBV7-2 to TRBJ2-3; no clear D gene. The CDR3 has 16 amino acids. From germline, CDR1 is SGHTA and CDR2 FQGNSA. V lost 1 base to trimming and J lost 0 bases, with 11 bases between them. CDR3 in amino acids: CASSLGLGVSTDTQYF. The CDR3 DNA reads TGTGCCAGCAGCTTAGGATTGGGCGTGAGCACAGATACGCAGTATTTT.

The genes are TRBV6-6 and TRBJ1-5, with a weak D call TRBD1 (6 bases). Trimming shortened V by 6 bases and J by 7 bases, and 19 bases separated the two germline ends. CDR3 length: 15 amino acids. Germline V gives CDR1 MNHNY, CDR2 SVGAGI (reference sequence). In DNA form, the CDR3 reads TGTGCCAGCAGCCTCACACGGGGGGCGGAGCAGCCCCAGCATTTT. Translation gives CASSLTRGAEQPQHF.

This sequence joins TRBV18 and TRBJ2-1, with D perhaps TRBD1 (5 bases). The CDR3 totals 13 residues. The V gene's germline CDR1 is KGHSH and CDR2 LQKENI. V lost 2 bases and J 8 bases, leaving 10 bases between the germline ends. The CDR3 loop reads CASSPFRVDEQFF. CDR3 in DNA: TGTGCCAGCTCACCATTCAGGGTGGATGAGCAGTTCTTC.